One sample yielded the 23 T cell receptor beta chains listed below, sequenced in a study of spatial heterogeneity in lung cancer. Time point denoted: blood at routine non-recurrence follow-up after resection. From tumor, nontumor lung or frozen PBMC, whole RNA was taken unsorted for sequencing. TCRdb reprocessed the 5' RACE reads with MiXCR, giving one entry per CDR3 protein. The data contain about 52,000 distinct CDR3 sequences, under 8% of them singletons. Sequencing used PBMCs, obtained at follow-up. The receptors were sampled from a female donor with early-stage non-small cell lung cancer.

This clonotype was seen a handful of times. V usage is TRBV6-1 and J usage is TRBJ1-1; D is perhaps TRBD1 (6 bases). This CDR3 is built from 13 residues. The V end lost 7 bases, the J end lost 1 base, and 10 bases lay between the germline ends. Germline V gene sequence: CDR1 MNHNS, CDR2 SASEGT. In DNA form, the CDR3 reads TGTGCCAGCATGGTGGACAGGAACACTGAAGCTTTCTTT. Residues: CASMVDRNTEAFF.

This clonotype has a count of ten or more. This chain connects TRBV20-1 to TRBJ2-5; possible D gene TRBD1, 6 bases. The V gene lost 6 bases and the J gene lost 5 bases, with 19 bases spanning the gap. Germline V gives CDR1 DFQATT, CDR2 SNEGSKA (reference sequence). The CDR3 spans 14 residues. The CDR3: CSAPSNRVAETQYF. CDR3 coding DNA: TGCAGTGCACCCAGTAACAGGGTGGCGGAGACCCAGTACTTC.

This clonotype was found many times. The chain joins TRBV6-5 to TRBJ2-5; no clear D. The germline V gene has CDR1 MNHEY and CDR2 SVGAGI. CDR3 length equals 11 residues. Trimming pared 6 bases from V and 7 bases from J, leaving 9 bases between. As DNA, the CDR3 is TGTGCCAGCAGGCACAGTGGGACCCAGTACTTC. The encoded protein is CASRHSGTQYF.

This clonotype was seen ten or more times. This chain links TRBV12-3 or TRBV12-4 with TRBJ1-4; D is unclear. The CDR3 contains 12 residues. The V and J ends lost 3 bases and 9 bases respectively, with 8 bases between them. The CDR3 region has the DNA TGTGCCAGCAGTTTGGCCTTACAAAAACTGTTTTTT. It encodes CASSLALQKLFF.

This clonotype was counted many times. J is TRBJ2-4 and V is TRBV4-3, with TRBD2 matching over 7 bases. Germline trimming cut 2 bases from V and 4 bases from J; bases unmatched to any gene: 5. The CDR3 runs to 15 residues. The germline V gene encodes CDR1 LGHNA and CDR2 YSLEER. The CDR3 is CASSQLAELKNIQYF. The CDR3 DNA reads TGCGCCAGCAGCCAACTAGCGGAACTTAAAAACATTCAGTACTTC.

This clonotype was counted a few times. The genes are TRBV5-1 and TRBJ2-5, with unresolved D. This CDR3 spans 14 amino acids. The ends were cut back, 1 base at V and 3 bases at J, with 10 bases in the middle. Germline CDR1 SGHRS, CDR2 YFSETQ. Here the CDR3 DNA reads TGCGCCAGCAGCTTGTCGAGTATCGAAGAGACCCAGTACTTC. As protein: CASSLSSIEETQYF.

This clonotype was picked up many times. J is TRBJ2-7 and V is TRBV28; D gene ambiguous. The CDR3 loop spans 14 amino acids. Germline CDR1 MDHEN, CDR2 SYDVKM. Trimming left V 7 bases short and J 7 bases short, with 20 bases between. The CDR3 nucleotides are TGTGCCAGCACCTCTCAGAATTTCTACGGGGAGCAGTACTTC. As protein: CASTSQNFYGEQYF.

As DNA, the CDR3 is TGTGCCACCAGTGATTTACTTGAGCAGTTCTTC. As protein: CATSDLLEQFF. The V and J genes are TRBV24-1 and TRBJ2-1; no reliable D call. Germline V gene sequence: CDR1 KGHDR, CDR2 SFDVKD. The CDR3 totals 11 residues. V was clipped by 1 base and J by 9 bases, with 3 bases between them.

CDR3 nucleotides: TGTGCCAGCAGCCTAATCGGGGGGGCCTGGAATGAGCAGTTCTTC. Translation: CASSLIGGAWNEQFF. The gene calls are TRBV7-9 and TRBJ2-1, with 8 bases that match TRBD2. The CDR3 is 15 residues long. Trimming cost V 5 bases and J 7 bases; bases outside gene matches: 10. Germline V CDR1 and CDR2: SEHNR, FQNEAQ (reference sequence).

The CDR3 is CASSLPGQETEAFF. Written as DNA, the CDR3 is TGCGCCAGCAGCCTGCCGGGGCAGGAGACTGAAGCTTTCTTT. The chain combines TRBV5-1 with TRBJ1-1; maybe TRBD1 (5 bases). CDR1 is SGHRS and CDR2 is YFSETQ in the germline V gene. The CDR3 totals 14 residues. V lost 4 bases to trimming and J lost 5 bases, with 15 bases between them.

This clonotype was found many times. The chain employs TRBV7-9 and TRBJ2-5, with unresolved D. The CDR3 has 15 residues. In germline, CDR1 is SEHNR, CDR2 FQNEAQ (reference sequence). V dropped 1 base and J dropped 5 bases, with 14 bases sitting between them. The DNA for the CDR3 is TGTGCCAGCAGCTTAGGCATCGGAAGTCGGGAGACCCAGTACTTC. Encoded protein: CASSLGIGSRETQYF.

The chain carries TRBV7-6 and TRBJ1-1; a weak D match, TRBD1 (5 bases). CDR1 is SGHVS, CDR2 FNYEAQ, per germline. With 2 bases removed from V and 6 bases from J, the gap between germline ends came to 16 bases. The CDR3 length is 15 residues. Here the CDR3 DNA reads TGTGCCAGCAGCTTAAGTTTCGGGCAGGGAGCTGAAGCTTTCTTT. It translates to CASSLSFGQGAEAFF.

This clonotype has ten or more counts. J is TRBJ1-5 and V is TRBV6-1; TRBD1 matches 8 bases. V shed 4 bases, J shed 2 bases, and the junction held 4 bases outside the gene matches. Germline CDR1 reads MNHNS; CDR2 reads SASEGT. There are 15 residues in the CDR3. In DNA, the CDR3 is TGTGCCAGCAGTGGGACAGGGTACGGCAATCAGCCCCAGCATTTT. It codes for CASSGTGYGNQPQHF.

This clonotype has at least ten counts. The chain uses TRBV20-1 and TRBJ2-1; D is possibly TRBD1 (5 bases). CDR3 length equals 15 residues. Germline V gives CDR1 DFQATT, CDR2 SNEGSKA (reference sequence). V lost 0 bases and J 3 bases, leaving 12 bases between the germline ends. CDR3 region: CSARESKGVYNEQFF. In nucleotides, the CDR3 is TGCAGTGCTAGAGAGTCTAAAGGGGTCTACAATGAGCAGTTCTTC.

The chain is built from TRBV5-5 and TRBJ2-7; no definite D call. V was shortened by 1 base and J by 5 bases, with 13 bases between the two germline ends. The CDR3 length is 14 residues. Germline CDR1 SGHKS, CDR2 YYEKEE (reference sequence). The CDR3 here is CASSLRQSSDEQYF. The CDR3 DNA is TGTGCCAGCAGCTTGAGGCAGAGCTCGGACGAGCAGTACTTC. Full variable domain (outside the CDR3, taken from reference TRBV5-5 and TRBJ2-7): DAGVTQSPTHLIKTRGQQVTLRCSPISGHKSVSWYQQVLGQGPQFIFQYYEKEERGRGNFPDRFSARQFPNYSSELNVNALLLGDSALYLCASSLRQSSDEQYFGPGTRLTVT.

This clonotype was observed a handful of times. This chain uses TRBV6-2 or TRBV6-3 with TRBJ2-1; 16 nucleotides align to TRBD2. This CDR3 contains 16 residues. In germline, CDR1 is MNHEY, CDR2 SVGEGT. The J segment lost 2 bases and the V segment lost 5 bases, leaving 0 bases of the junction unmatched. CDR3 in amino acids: CASSGTSGGAYNEQFF. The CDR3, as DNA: TGTGCCAGCAGTGGGACTAGCGGGGGGGCCTACAATGAGCAGTTCTTC.

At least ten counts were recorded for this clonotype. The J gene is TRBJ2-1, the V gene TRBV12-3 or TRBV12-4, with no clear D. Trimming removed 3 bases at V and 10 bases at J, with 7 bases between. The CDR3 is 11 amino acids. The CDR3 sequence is CASSLVLEQFF. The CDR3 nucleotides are TGTGCCAGCAGTTTGGTATTGGAGCAGTTCTTC.

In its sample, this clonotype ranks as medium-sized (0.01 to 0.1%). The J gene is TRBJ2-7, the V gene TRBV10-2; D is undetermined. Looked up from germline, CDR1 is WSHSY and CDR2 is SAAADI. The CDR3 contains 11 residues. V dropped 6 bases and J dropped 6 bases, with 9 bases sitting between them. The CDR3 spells CASSTPAEQYF. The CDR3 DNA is TGCGCCAGCAGCACCCCGGCCGAGCAGTACTTC.

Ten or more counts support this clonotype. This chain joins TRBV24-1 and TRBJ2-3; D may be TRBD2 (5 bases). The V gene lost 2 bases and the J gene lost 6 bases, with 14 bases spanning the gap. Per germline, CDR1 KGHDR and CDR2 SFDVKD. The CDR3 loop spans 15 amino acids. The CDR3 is CATSDSRGRQDTQYF. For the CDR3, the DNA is TGTGCCACCAGTGATTCTAGAGGGCGGCAGGATACGCAGTATTTT.

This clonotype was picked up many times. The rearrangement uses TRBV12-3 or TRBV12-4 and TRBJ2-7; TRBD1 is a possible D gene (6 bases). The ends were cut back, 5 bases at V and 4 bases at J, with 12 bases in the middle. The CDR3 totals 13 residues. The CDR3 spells CASSPGQQYEQYF. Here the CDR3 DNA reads TGTGCCAGCAGTCCAGGACAGCAGTACGAGCAGTACTTC.

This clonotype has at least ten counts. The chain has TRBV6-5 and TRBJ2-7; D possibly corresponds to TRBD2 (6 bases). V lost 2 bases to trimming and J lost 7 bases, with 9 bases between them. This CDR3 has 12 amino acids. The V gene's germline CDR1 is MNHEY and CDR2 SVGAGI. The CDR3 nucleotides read TGTGCCAGCAGTTACGGAGGGAGGGAGCAGTACTTC. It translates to CASSYGGREQYF.

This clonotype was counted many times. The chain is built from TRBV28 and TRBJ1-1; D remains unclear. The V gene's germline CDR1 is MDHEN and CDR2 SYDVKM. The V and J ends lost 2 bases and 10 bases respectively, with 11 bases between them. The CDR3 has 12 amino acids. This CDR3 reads CASSLPGFGAFF. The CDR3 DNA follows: TGTGCCAGCAGTTTACCCGGGTTTGGAGCTTTCTTT. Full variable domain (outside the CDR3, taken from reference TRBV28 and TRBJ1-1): DVKVTQSSRYLVKRTGEKVFLECVQDMDHENMFWYRQDPGLGLRLIYFSYDVKMKEKGDIPEGYSVSREKKERFSLILESASTNQTSMYLCASSLPGFGAFFGQGTRLTVV.

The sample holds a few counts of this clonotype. The chain's CDR3 is CASSRWDRGKLFF. The CDR3 DNA is TGTGCCAGCAGCCGGTGGGACAGGGGAAAACTGTTTTTT. V and J are TRBV11-2 and TRBJ1-4, with 10 bases that match TRBD1. Per the germline V gene, CDR1 is SGHAT and CDR2 is FQNNGV. The CDR3 extends over 13 amino acids. The junction had 4 bases not matched to a gene; V was cut back by 5 bases and J by 10 bases.